This T cell receptor (beta chain) is drawn from a study of cytomegalovirus exposure and HLA in healthy donors. The CDR3 loop spans 11 amino acids. V was cut by 0 bases and J by 7 bases, with 6 bases left in between. Germline V gene sequence: CDR1 DFQATT, CDR2 SNEGSKA (reference sequence). PCR used 60 Vbeta primers and 13 Jbeta primers. Repertoires were generated with immunoSEQ multiplex PCR, while TCRdb's copy carries only in-frame clones and drops some. The sample comprises some 100,000 clones, 77% of which are singletons, and 9.5% to 13% rests with the top ten. The sequenced sample was PBMCs. The sequence was collected from a man in his forties in good health and CMV-seropositive. The chain combines TRBV20-1 with TRBJ1-2, with a weak D call TRBD1 (6 bases). The CDR3 DNA sequence: TGCAGTGCTAGAGACAGGGGTGGCTACACCTTC. Residues: CSARDRGGYTF.